This is a list of T cell receptor beta chains from one sample in a study of blood T cell repertoires in COVID-19. Assay used: immunoSEQ multiplex PCR; TCRdb lists only in-frame clones, some missing. The table includes over 90,000 clones, over 75% detected once. Sequencing used peripheral blood. The receptors here all came from an elderly man with active or convalescent COVID-19. Both conserved end residues are part of each CDR3. The D gene is left open where the match is weak.

>TRBV12-3/TRBV12-4|TRBJ1-1|NA
CASRFREGTEAFF
TGTGCCAGCAGGTTCAGGGAGGGGACTGAAGCTTTCTTT
>TRBV10-3|TRBJ2-3|TRBD2
CAIGLAGRSSTDTQYF
TGTGCCATCGGACTAGCGGGGCGTTCTAGCACAGATACGCAGTATTTT
>TRBV19|TRBJ1-6|TRBD1
CASSTSTGGNSPLHF
TGTGCCAGTAGTACATCGACAGGGGGTAATTCACCCCTCCACTTT
>TRBV3-1/TRBV3-2|TRBJ2-5|TRBD2
CASSQKAVAGLQETQYF
TGTGCCAGCAGCCAAAAGGCCGTAGCGGGTCTCCAAGAGACCCAGTACTTC
>TRBV28|TRBJ2-7|TRBD1
CAIRQGAPPEQYF
TGTGCCATCAGACAGGGGGCCCCTCCGGAGCAGTACTTC
>TRBV21-1|TRBJ2-1|NA
CASSKDRLDPPNNEQFF
TGTGCCAGCAGCAAAGACAGACTAGATCCACCTAACAATGAGCAGTTCTTC
>TRBV6-1|TRBJ2-4|TRBD2
CASSELAENIQYF
TGTGCCAGCAGTGAACTAGCGGAAAACATTCAGTACTTC
>TRBV5-5|TRBJ2-2|NA
CASSYIDSNTGELFF
TGTGCCAGCAGCTATATCGACAGCAACACCGGGGAGCTGTTTTTT
>TRBV6-5|TRBJ2-1|NA
CASRLTGFAYNEQFF
TGTGCCAGCAGACTGACAGGTTTCGCCTACAATGAGCAGTTCTTC
>TRBV18|TRBJ1-2|NA
CASSPGRSGGYTF
TGTGCCAGCTCACCAGGCAGGTCGGGAGGCTACACCTTC
>TRBV6-4|TRBJ2-3|NA
CASSVGRGDTQYF
TGTGCCAGCAGTGTGGGCAGGGGAGATACGCAGTATTTT
>TRBV7-9|TRBJ2-5|NA
CASSLGRTGEPPETQYF
TGTGCCAGCAGCTTAGGGCGTACAGGCGAGCCACCGGAGACCCAGTACTTC
>TRBV6-2/TRBV6-3|TRBJ2-7|TRBD1
CASSPGQLSYEQYF
TGTGCCAGCAGTCCGGGACAGCTGTCCTACGAGCAGTACTTC
>TRBV19|TRBJ2-1|NA
CASKASGRGYNEQFF
TGTGCCAGTAAGGCTTCCGGGCGGGGATACAATGAGCAGTTCTTC
>TRBV7-8|TRBJ2-1|NA
CASSLVVLGGNEQFF
TGTGCCAGCAGCTTAGTGGTCCTGGGGGGCAATGAGCAGTTCTTC
>TRBV28|TRBJ1-2|NA
CASSLQINYGYTF
TGTGCCAGCAGTTTGCAGATTAACTATGGCTACACCTTC
>TRBV9|TRBJ2-1|NA
CASSSPRAGTNEQFF
TGTGCCAGCAGCTCCCCCCGGGCGGGAACCAATGAGCAGTTCTTC